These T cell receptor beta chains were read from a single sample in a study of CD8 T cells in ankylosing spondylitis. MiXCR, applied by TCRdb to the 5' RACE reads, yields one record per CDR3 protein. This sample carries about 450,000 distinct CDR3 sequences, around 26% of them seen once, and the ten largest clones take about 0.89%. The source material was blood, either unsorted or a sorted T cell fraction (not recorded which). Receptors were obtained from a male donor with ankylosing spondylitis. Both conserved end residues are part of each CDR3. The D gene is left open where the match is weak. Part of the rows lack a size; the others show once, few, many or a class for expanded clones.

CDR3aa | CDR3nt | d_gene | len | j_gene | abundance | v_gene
CSASSSAGGTDTQYF | TGCAGTGCTTCATCTAGCGCTGGGGGCACAGATACGCAGTATTTT | . | 15 | TRBJ2-3 | . | TRBV20-1
CASRPGQATEAFF | TGTGCCAGCAGACCTGGACAGGCCACTGAAGCTTTCTTT | TRBD1 | 13 | TRBJ1-1 | once | TRBV6-6
CSAREGLPYNEQFF | TGCAGTGCTAGGGAGGGACTGCCCTACAATGAGCAGTTCTTC | . | 14 | TRBJ2-1 | few | TRBV20-1
CASSFGLGRTQYF | TGTGCCAGCAGTTTCGGACTAGGCCGGACCCAGTACTTC | TRBD2 | 13 | TRBJ2-5 | many | TRBV27
CAWSDPGTRSYEQYF | TGTGCCTGGAGTGATCCCGGGACTAGAAGCTACGAGCAGTACTTC | TRBD2 | 15 | TRBJ2-7 | . | TRBV30
CASSLAGTGRTGELFF | TGCGCCAGCAGCTTGGCCGGGACAGGACGCACCGGGGAGCTGTTTTTT | TRBD1 | 16 | TRBJ2-2 | . | TRBV5-1
CSAPRTLGGTDTQYF | TGCAGTGCCCCCCGGACCCTCGGTGGCACAGATACGCAGTATTTT | . | 15 | TRBJ2-3 | few | TRBV20-1
CASSLNWRGPHNEQFF | TGTGCCAGCAGCTTGAATTGGAGGGGGCCTCACAATGAGCAGTTCTTC | . | 16 | TRBJ2-1 | . | TRBV5-6
CASSKDQYTEAFF | TGTGCCAGCAGCAAAGATCAGTACACTGAAGCTTTCTTT | . | 13 | TRBJ1-1 | . | TRBV11-2
CASSPGPNGYGYTF | TGTGCCAGCAGCCCGGGACCCAATGGCTATGGCTACACCTTC | . | 14 | TRBJ1-2 | . | TRBV3-1
CASSLPLQQETQYF | TGCGCCAGCAGCTTGCCCCTACAACAAGAGACCCAGTACTTC | . | 14 | TRBJ2-5 | many | TRBV5-1
CASSVNPGQANYGYTF | TGTGCCAGCAGCGTAAACCCAGGCCAAGCTAACTATGGCTACACCTTC | . | 16 | TRBJ1-2 | few | TRBV9
CSARVDPNFHSEQYF | TGCAGTGCTAGAGTTGACCCTAACTTTCACAGCGAGCAGTACTTC | . | 15 | TRBJ2-7 | many | TRBV20-1
CASSPLTGNEKLFF | TGTGCCAGCAGTCCCCTGACAGGGAATGAAAAACTGTTTTTT | TRBD1 | 14 | TRBJ1-4 | few | TRBV27
CASSVSGSSGELFF | TGCGCCAGCTCCGTCAGCGGGAGCTCCGGGGAGCTGTTTTTT | TRBD2 | 14 | TRBJ2-2 | few | TRBV5-1
CATSPWEAGARNEQFF | TGTGCCACCAGCCCTTGGGAAGCGGGAGCGCGAAATGAGCAGTTCTTC | TRBD2 | 16 | TRBJ2-1 | few | TRBV15
CAWDSTSGSIWYNEQFF | TGTGCCTGGGATAGTACTAGCGGGAGTATATGGTACAATGAGCAGTTCTTC | TRBD2 | 17 | TRBJ2-1 | . | TRBV30
CASSLAEGNEAFF | TGTGCCAGCAGCTTAGCGGAGGGGAATGAAGCTTTCTTT | . | 13 | TRBJ1-1 | few | TRBV7-9
CASSLAPTGNQETQYF | TGCGCCAGCAGCTTGGCCCCGACAGGGAACCAAGAGACCCAGTACTTC | TRBD1 | 16 | TRBJ2-5 | . | TRBV5-1